These 25 T cell receptor beta chains came from one sample sequenced in a study of cytotoxic CD8 clonotypes in ibrutinib-treated CLL. This table comes from immunoSEQ multiplex PCR, and its TCRdb copy is limited to in-frame clones, with some not included. The table has hundreds of thousands of clones, 67% seen once. Sample: PBMCs, taken after 36 months of ibrutinib treatment. These receptors were taken from a human donor with chronic lymphocytic leukemia.

This clone was found a few times. V gene TRBV5-1 combines with J gene TRBJ1-4; the D is unclear. Trimming removed 3 bases from V and 4 bases from J, with 7 bases in between. This CDR3 has 13 amino acids. Germline-derived CDR1 and CDR2 are SGHRS and YFSETQ. The chain's CDR3 is CASSSQLNEKLFF. CDR3 nucleotide sequence: TGCGCCAGCAGCTCCCAGCTTAATGAAAAACTGTTTTTT.

This chain joins TRBV28 and TRBJ2-1; the D is unclear. V was cut by 6 bases and J by 6 bases, with 18 bases left in between. The CDR3 has 15 amino acids. Germline CDR1 and CDR2: MDHEN and SYDVKM. CDR3 protein: CASSQGLWERNEQFF. The CDR3 DNA is TGTGCCAGCAGCCAAGGGTTATGGGAACGCAATGAGCAGTTCTTC.

The rearrangement links TRBV28 to TRBJ2-7; D ambiguous. Trimming removed 5 bases from V and 3 bases from J, with 17 bases in between. CDR1 is MDHEN, CDR2 SYDVKM, per germline. The CDR3 is 15 amino acids. CDR3: CASSLLRLGLYEQYF. Here the CDR3 DNA reads TGTGCCAGCAGTCTCCTTCGGCTAGGTCTCTACGAGCAGTACTTC.

This clone was seen a handful of times. The CDR3 spells CASSSSNRYEQYF. The CDR3 DNA is TGTGCCAGCAGCTCCTCTAACCGCTACGAGCAGTACTTC. This sequence joins TRBV7-9 and TRBJ2-7; no clear D. The length of the CDR3 is 13 residues. Trimming cost V 4 bases and J 3 bases, with 10 bases left between them. Germline V gene sequence: CDR1 SEHNR, CDR2 FQNEAQ (reference sequence).

The V and J genes are TRBV7-2 and TRBJ2-7; D is unclear. V gave up 1 base and J gave up 6 bases, with 10 bases separating them. CDR1 is SGHTA and CDR2 is FQGNSA in the germline V gene. CDR3 length: 13 amino acids. This CDR3 is CASSLVSYGEQYF. The CDR3 region has the DNA TGTGCCAGCAGCTTAGTGAGCTACGGCGAGCAGTACTTC.

The chain uses TRBV28 and TRBJ2-1; D remains ambiguous. The CDR3 totals 16 residues. Looked up from germline, CDR1 is MDHEN and CDR2 is SYDVKM. V was shortened by 5 bases and J by 0 bases, with 14 bases between the two germline ends. The DNA of the CDR3 is TGTGCCAGCAGTCCCGGCCAAAGGAGCTCCTACAATGAGCAGTTCTTC. Protein product: CASSPGQRSSYNEQFF.

This clone was seen a handful of times. The chain uses TRBV7-3 and TRBJ2-6; unclear D gene. Trimming cost V 3 bases and J 0 bases, with 6 bases left between them. The germline gives CDR1 SGHTA, CDR2 FQGTGA. The CDR3 totals 15 residues. The CDR3 protein is CASSLSSSGANVLTF. The CDR3 DNA reads as TGTGCCAGCAGCTTGAGCAGCTCTGGGGCCAACGTCCTGACTTTC.

DNA for the CDR3: TGTGCCATCAAGGGACAGGGTAATGGTGAGCAGTTCTTC. It yields the protein CAIKGQGNGEQFF. The chain joins TRBV10-3 to TRBJ2-1; TRBD1 agrees at 9 bases. This CDR3 has 13 residues. Germline trimming cut 7 bases from V and 9 bases from J; bases unmatched to any gene: 7. Germline lookup yields CDR1 ENHRY and CDR2 SYGVKD.

This clone has just one count. CDR3 nucleotide sequence: TGTGCCAGCAGTGAAGTGGCCAGTCCCTCCTACGAGCAGTACTTC. Protein: CASSEVASPSYEQYF. The gene calls are TRBV6-1 and TRBJ2-7; no definite D call. Trimming pared 1 base from V and 0 bases from J, leaving 10 bases between. Germline CDR1 is MNHNS and CDR2 is SASEGT. The CDR3 has 15 residues.

The J gene is TRBJ2-5, the V gene TRBV29-1; 8 nucleotides match TRBD1. The CDR3 runs 15 residues. After removal of 0 bases from V and 4 bases from J, the junction contained 7 bases not matched to a gene. CDR1 and CDR2 from the germline V gene are SQVTM and ANQGSEA. The CDR3 spells CSVEDWPTGGETQYF. The CDR3 bases are TGCAGCGTTGAAGATTGGCCCACAGGGGGAGAGACCCAGTACTTC.

The rearrangement joins TRBV5-8 to TRBJ2-4; possible D gene TRBD2, 6 bases. Germline loops: CDR1 SGHTS, CDR2 YDEGEE. The V gene lost 0 bases and the J gene lost 1 base, with 8 bases spanning the gap. CDR3 length: 15 amino acids. The CDR3 here is CASSLGGTAKNIQYF. DNA for the CDR3: TGTGCCAGCAGCTTGGGCGGGACTGCCAAAAACATTCAGTACTTC.

This sequence joins TRBV27 and TRBJ1-5; D remains unclear. V was trimmed by 7 bases and J by 4 bases, leaving 17 bases between them. Germline loops: CDR1 MNHEY, CDR2 SMNVEV (reference sequence). This CDR3 has 15 amino acids. The CDR3 nucleotides are TGTGCCAGCAACCCCCGGGGAACCCAAAATCAGCCCCAGCATTTT. This gives the protein CASNPRGTQNQPQHF.

The chain has TRBV10-3 and TRBJ1-4; TRBD1 might be the D (5 bases). The germline CDR1 and CDR2 sequences are ENHRY and SYGVKD. CDR3 length: 16 amino acids. The ends were cut back, 0 bases at V and 2 bases at J, with 10 bases in the middle. The CDR3 DNA sequence: TGTGCCATCAGTGAGTCCCAGGGAGGTACTAATGAAAAACTGTTTTTT. It translates to CAISESQGGTNEKLFF.

This clone was recorded a few times. The J gene is TRBJ1-2, the V gene TRBV18; 7 positions match TRBD1. With 3 bases clipped from V and 3 bases from J, the junction kept 16 bases outside the gene matches. Per germline, CDR1 KGHSH and CDR2 LQKENI. This CDR3 has 18 residues. CDR3 sequence: CASSPQSFDRELYYGYTF. The CDR3 bases are TGTGCCAGCTCACCGCAATCTTTCGACAGGGAGCTTTACTATGGCTACACCTTC. Full variable domain (missing parts from reference TRBV18 and TRBJ1-2): NAGVMQNPRHLVRRRGQEARLRCSPMKGHSHVYWYRQLPEEGLKFMVYLQKENIIDESGMPKERFSAEFPKEGPSILRIQQVVRGDSAAYFCASSPQSFDRELYYGYTFGSGTRLTVV.

In its sample, this clone was seen once. The rearrangement links TRBV7-2 to TRBJ2-7; 8 bases align to TRBD1. CDR1 SGHTA and CDR2 FQGNSA come from the germline V gene. The CDR3 runs 14 residues. V was clipped by 3 bases and J by 0 bases; unmatched bases: 1. The CDR3 loop is CASSFTGGSYEQYF. Written as DNA, the CDR3 is TGTGCCAGCAGCTTTACAGGGGGCTCCTACGAGCAGTACTTC. Based on the CDR3 plus reference TRBV7-2 and TRBJ2-7, the full variable domain is GAGVSQSPSNKVTEKGKDVELRCDPISGHTALYWYRQSLGQGLEFLIYFQGNSAPDKSGLPSDRFSAERTGGSVSTLTIQRTQQEDSAVYLCASSFTGGSYEQYFGPGTRLTVT.

The chain combines TRBV4-1 with TRBJ1-2; TRBD1 aligns across 7 bases. Trimming cost V 0 bases and J 5 bases; bases outside gene matches: 9. The germline V gene encodes CDR1 MGHRA and CDR2 YSYEKL. This CDR3 has 16 residues. DNA for the CDR3: TGCGCCAGCAGCCAAGATTTAGCCGACAGGGTTTATGGCTACACCTTC. Its protein is CASSQDLADRVYGYTF.

This clone has just a few counts. The V gene is TRBV28, the J gene TRBJ2-4; the D gene is possibly TRBD1 (5 bases). Trimming took 4 bases from V and 6 from J, leaving 13 bases between them. CDR1 and CDR2 from the germline V gene are MDHEN and SYDVKM. This CDR3 has 14 residues. This chain's CDR3 is CASSSPGLANIQYF. The CDR3 region has the DNA TGTGCCAGCAGTTCACCAGGGTTAGCAAACATTCAGTACTTC.

CDR3 in amino acids: CASSLDPGPPYEQYF. Here the CDR3 DNA reads TGTGCCAGCAGCTTGGACCCGGGGCCCCCCTACGAGCAGTACTTC. The chain has TRBV5-4 and TRBJ2-7; D might be TRBD1 or TRBD2, each matching 5 bases. The CDR3 spans 15 residues. CDR1 is SGHNT and CDR2 is YYREEE in the germline V gene (reference sequence). V lost 0 bases to trimming and J lost 2 bases, with 12 bases between them. The variable domain in full, completed from reference TRBV5-4 and TRBJ2-7, reads ETGVTQSPTHLIKTRGQQVTLRCSSQSGHNTVSWYQQALGQGPQFIFQYYREEENGRGNFPPRFSGLQFPNYSSELNVNALELDDSALYLCASSLDPGPPYEQYFGPGTRLTVT.

The chain couples TRBV9 to TRBJ2-3, with D perhaps matching TRBD1 (5 bases). The CDR3 is 14 residues long. Trimming stripped 0 bases from V and 6 bases from J, with 11 bases between. Germline CDR1 is SGDLS and CDR2 is YYNGEE. In nucleotides, the CDR3 is TGTGCCAGCAGCGTAGAAGGGGCCGCGGATACGCAGTATTTT. Protein product: CASSVEGAADTQYF.

The sample holds one count of this clone. This chain uses TRBV7-3 with TRBJ1-5, with D unresolved. V lost 3 bases to trimming and J lost 4 bases, with 7 bases between them. The CDR3 loop spans 13 amino acids. The germline gives CDR1 SGHTA, CDR2 FQGTGA. The CDR3 nucleotides read TGTGCCAGCAGCTTCTACGGGAATCAGCCCCAGCATTTT. It encodes CASSFYGNQPQHF.

This clone has only a few counts. V and J are TRBV6-1 and TRBJ2-7, with TRBD1 matching over 10 bases. CDR3 length: 14 residues. Germline lookup yields CDR1 MNHNS and CDR2 SASEGT. Trimming removed 6 bases from V and 5 bases from J; junction bases left unmatched: 7. This CDR3 is CASRSGTGVDEQYF. DNA for the CDR3: TGTGCCAGCAGATCCGGGACAGGGGTCGACGAGCAGTACTTC.

The chain is built from TRBV11-2 and TRBJ2-1; TRBD1 matches 9 bases. V was pared by 8 bases and J by 9 bases, with 20 bases of the junction left unmatched. The CDR3 extends over 17 amino acids. In germline, CDR1 is SGHAT, CDR2 FQNNGV. As DNA, the CDR3 is TGTGCCAGCCGACGAAAGCTATCGGGACAGGGTTTGTTTGAGCAGTTCTTC. Its translation: CASRRKLSGQGLFEQFF. Looking up the rest from reference TRBV11-2 and TRBJ2-1 gives the full variable domain: EAGVAQSPRYKIIEKRQSVAFWCNPISGHATLYWYQQILGQGPKLLIQFQNNGVVDDSQLPKDRFSAERLKGVDSTLKIQPAKLEDSAVYLCASRRKLSGQGLFEQFFGPGTRLTVL.

The chain carries TRBV7-2 and TRBJ2-5, with 9 bases that match TRBD1. CDR3 length: 15 residues. Losses at the gene ends were 5 bases for V and 4 bases for J; bases not matched to a gene: 8. Germline values: CDR1 SGHTA, CDR2 FQGNSA. In DNA, the CDR3 is TGTGCCAGCAGCCCCCGGACAGGGGCGGGAGAGACCCAGTACTTC. Amino acid sequence: CASSPRTGAGETQYF.

This clone was seen once. V and J are TRBV28 and TRBJ1-2; 12 bases map to TRBD1. Trimming cost V 1 base and J 8 bases; bases outside gene matches: 11. Germline CDR1 MDHEN, CDR2 SYDVKM. There are 17 residues in the CDR3. The chain's CDR3 is CASSLFGTGGRSSGYTF. DNA for the CDR3: TGTGCCAGCAGTTTATTTGGGACAGGGGGCCGGTCTTCAGGCTACACCTTC.

The J gene is TRBJ2-1, the V gene TRBV4-1; D is uncertain. The CDR3 is 12 residues long. Germline CDR1 is MGHRA and CDR2 is YSYEKL. Trimming removed 6 bases from V and 10 bases from J, with 13 bases in between. CDR3 DNA: TGCGCCAGCAGTCAGATGGGTGGGGAGCAGTTCTTC. Its protein product is CASSQMGGEQFF.